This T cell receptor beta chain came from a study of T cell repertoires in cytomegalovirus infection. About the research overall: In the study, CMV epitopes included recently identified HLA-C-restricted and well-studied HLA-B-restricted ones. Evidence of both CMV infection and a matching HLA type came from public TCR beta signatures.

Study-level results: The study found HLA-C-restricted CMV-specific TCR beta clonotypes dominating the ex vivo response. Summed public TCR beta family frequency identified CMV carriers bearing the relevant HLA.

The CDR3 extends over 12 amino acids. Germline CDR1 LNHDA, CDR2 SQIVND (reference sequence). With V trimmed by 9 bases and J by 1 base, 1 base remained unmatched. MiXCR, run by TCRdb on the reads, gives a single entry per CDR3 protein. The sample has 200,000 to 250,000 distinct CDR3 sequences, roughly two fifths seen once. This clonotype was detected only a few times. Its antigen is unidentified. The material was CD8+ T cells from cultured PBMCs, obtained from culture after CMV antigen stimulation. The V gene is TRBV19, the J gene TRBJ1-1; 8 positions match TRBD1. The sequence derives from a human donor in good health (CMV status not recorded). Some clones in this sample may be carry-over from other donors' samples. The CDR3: CASDRGNTEAFF. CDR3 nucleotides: TGTGCCAGCGACAGGGGGAACACTGAAGCTTTCTTT.